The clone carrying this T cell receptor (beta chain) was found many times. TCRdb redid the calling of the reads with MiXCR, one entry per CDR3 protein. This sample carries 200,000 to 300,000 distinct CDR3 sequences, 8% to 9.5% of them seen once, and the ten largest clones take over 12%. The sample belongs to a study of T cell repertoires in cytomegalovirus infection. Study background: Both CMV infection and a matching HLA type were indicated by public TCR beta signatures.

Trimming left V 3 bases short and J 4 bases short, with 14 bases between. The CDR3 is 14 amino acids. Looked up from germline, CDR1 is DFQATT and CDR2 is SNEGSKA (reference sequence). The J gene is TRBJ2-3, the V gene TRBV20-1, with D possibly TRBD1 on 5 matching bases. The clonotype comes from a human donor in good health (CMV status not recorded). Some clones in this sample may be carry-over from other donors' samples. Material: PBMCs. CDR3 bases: TGCAGTGCTAGGTGGCAGGGCGGTGCAGATACGCAGTATTTT. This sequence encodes CSARWQGGADTQYF.